The 28 T cell receptor beta chains listed next were all sequenced from one sample in a study of blood T cell repertoires in COVID-19. Libraries were prepared by immunoSEQ multiplex PCR; TCRdb keeps only in-frame clonotypes and omits some of them. The table lists 150,000 to 200,000 clones, over 60% of them singletons. The sequenced sample consisted of peripheral blood. The receptors stem from a man in his 60s with acute or convalescent COVID-19.

V gene TRBV7-6 combines with J gene TRBJ2-7; 7 bases fit TRBD2. This CDR3 has 13 residues. Germline CDR1 SGHVS, CDR2 FNYEAQ. With V trimmed by 1 base and J by 5 bases, 2 bases remained unmatched. The CDR3 sequence is CASSLGTRDEQYF. CDR3 sequence (DNA): TGTGCCAGCAGCTTAGGGACTAGAGACGAGCAGTACTTC.

The rearrangement uses TRBV29-1 and TRBJ2-2; D is uncertain. V gave up 6 bases and J gave up 0 bases, with 8 bases separating them. The germline gives CDR1 SQVTM, CDR2 ANQGSEA. The CDR3 consists of 13 residues. In nucleotides, the CDR3 is TGCAGCGTCCAGTATCCGAACACCGGGGAGCTGTTTTTT. Translating gives CSVQYPNTGELFF.

The V call is TRBV27, the J call TRBJ2-7; 8 positions agree with TRBD1. The CDR3 runs to 15 residues. From germline, CDR1 is MNHEY and CDR2 SMNVEV (reference sequence). V shed 5 bases, J shed 4 bases, and the junction held 10 bases outside the gene matches. The CDR3 nucleotides read TGTGCCAGCAGTCCCCTCGGACAGGGTCTTTACGAGCAGTACTTC. Translation gives CASSPLGQGLYEQYF.

This clone has only one observation. This chain uses TRBV10-3 with TRBJ2-7; tentatively, D is TRBD2 (6 bases). V was clipped by 10 bases and J by 0 bases, with 13 bases between them. The CDR3 runs to 13 residues. Germline V CDR1 and CDR2: ENHRY, SYGVKD. CDR3 in DNA: TGTGCCACCCATCACGGGAGCTCCTACGAGCAGTACTTC. Its protein is CATHHGSSYEQYF.

There are a few counts of this clone. The V call is TRBV24-1, the J call TRBJ2-1; a possible D gene is TRBD1 (5 bases). Germline V CDR1 and CDR2: KGHDR, SFDVKD. This CDR3 comprises 16 residues. Trimming shortened V by 4 bases and J by 0 bases, and 12 bases separated the two germline ends. In nucleotides, the CDR3 is TGTGCCACCAGTGAGCGGACACTGAGCTCCTACAATGAGCAGTTCTTC. Its protein product is CATSERTLSSYNEQFF.

The chain is built from TRBV30 and TRBJ1-5; TRBD1 might be the D (5 bases). Germline assignment: CDR1 GTSNPN and CDR2 SVGIG (reference sequence). The CDR3 has 17 residues. The germline V and J ends were trimmed by 0 bases and 0 bases, with 15 bases remaining between them. The CDR3 region has the DNA TGTGCCTGGAGTGTTGGGCGGGGGAGGCTTAGCAATCAGCCCCAGCATTTT. Its translation is CAWSVGRGRLSNQPQHF. The full variable domain, completed using reference TRBV30 and TRBJ1-5, is SQTIHQWPATLVQPVGSPLSLECTVEGTSNPNLYWYRQAAGRGLQLLFYSVGIGQISSEVPQNLSASRPQDRQFILSSKKLLLSDSGFYLCAWSVGRGRLSNQPQHFGDGTRLSIL.

The chain combines TRBV2 with TRBJ1-2; a possible D gene is TRBD1 (6 bases). The CDR3 runs 15 residues. V dropped 6 bases and J dropped 1 base, with 15 bases sitting between them. Germline V CDR1 and CDR2: SNHLY, FYNNEI. The CDR3 loop reads CASRVQGIFNYGYTF. The CDR3 DNA is TGTGCCAGCAGGGTTCAGGGGATTTTTAACTATGGCTACACCTTC. The full variable domain, its missing parts supplied by reference TRBV2 and TRBJ1-2, is EPEVTQTPSHQVTQMGQEVILRCVPISNHLYFYWYRQILGQKVEFLVSFYNNEISEKSEIFDDQFSVERPDGSNFTLKIRSTKLEDSAMYFCASRVQGIFNYGYTFGSGTRLTVV.

V usage is TRBV21-1 and J usage is TRBJ2-2; the table's D call TRBD2 went unverified against the DNA. TRBV21-1 is assigned pseudogene status. The CDR3 has 16 residues. The CDR3 region is CASTTRPAEDTGELFF. The CDR3 coding sequence is TGTGCCAGCACCACCCGGCCTGCGGAAGACACCGGGGAGCTGTTTTTT.

This chain links TRBV5-1 with TRBJ2-5; the match to TRBD2 covers 10 bases. Germline V lookup: CDR1 SGHRS, CDR2 YFSETQ. CDR3 length: 15 amino acids. V was pared by 0 bases and J by 5 bases, with 4 bases of the junction left unmatched. CDR3 loop: CASSLAGTSVETQYF. The CDR3 DNA reads TGCGCCAGCAGCTTGGCCGGGACTAGCGTTGAGACCCAGTACTTC.

The rearrangement uses TRBV25-1 and TRBJ1-4; 7 nucleotides agree with TRBD1. In germline, CDR1 is MGHDK, CDR2 SYGVNS. The CDR3 runs 14 residues. The V segment lost 6 bases and the J segment 3 bases; nucleotides outside the gene matches: 4. CDR3 loop: CASSWDSSNEKLFF. CDR3 nucleotide sequence: TGTGCCAGCAGCTGGGACAGCTCTAATGAAAAACTGTTTTTT.

This sequence joins TRBV6-4 and TRBJ1-2; the D gene is possibly TRBD1 (5 bases). The germline V gene encodes CDR1 MRHNA and CDR2 SNTAGT. The CDR3 consists of 16 residues. V was cut by 7 bases and J by 6 bases, with 24 bases left in between. Written as DNA, the CDR3 is TGTGCCAGCACCATACCGGTCGGGGGAGAAGAAGATGGCTACACCTTC. Encoded protein: CASTIPVGGEEDGYTF.

The chain employs TRBV3-1 (or the pseudogene TRBV3-2) and TRBJ2-1, with a possible D match to TRBD2 (6 bases). There are 13 residues in the CDR3. CDR1 is LGHDT and CDR2 is YNNKEL in the germline V gene (reference sequence). V was pared by 3 bases and J by 7 bases, with 10 bases between. The CDR3 DNA reads as TGTGCCAGCAGCCAGCGGGGACTTAATGAGCAGTTCTTC. Translated: CASSQRGLNEQFF.

The rearrangement links TRBV30 to TRBJ1-4; 8 bases map to TRBD1. The germline V gene encodes CDR1 GTSNPN and CDR2 SVGIG (reference sequence). There are 13 residues in the CDR3. Losses at the gene ends were 6 bases for V and 7 bases for J; bases not matched to a gene: 7. CDR3 sequence (DNA): TGTGCCTGCGAACAGGGGGGAGGTGAAAAACTGTTTTTT. It translates to CACEQGGGEKLFF.

J is TRBJ1-2 and V is TRBV29-1, with a tentative D call TRBD1 (5 bases). Germline V gives CDR1 SQVTM, CDR2 ANQGSEA. The CDR3 has 12 residues. V was shortened by 4 bases and J by 7 bases, with 13 bases between the two germline ends. The CDR3 DNA reads TGCAGCGTTGCCGTGGGGCTACTTGGCTACACCTTC. This gives the protein CSVAVGLLGYTF.

The CDR3 DNA is TGTGCCAGCAGCGGGAGCTTGAGCTCCTACGAGCAGTACTTC. As protein: CASSGSLSSYEQYF. The J gene is TRBJ2-7, the V gene TRBV9, with no clear D. Germline loops: CDR1 SGDLS, CDR2 YYNGEE. V was shortened by 3 bases and J by 0 bases, with 10 bases between the two germline ends. This CDR3 has 14 residues.

The chain has TRBV4-1 and TRBJ2-1; 9 bases are a match to TRBD2. The CDR3 covers 16 residues. Per germline, CDR1 MGHRA and CDR2 YSYEKL. After removal of 5 bases from V and 4 bases from J, the junction contained 9 bases not matched to a gene. For the CDR3, the DNA is TGCGCCAGCAGCGTGAGTAGCGGGGGCCTTTACAATGAGCAGTTCTTC. This sequence encodes CASSVSSGGLYNEQFF.

In this sample, this clone turned up once. The chain joins TRBV20-1 to TRBJ1-1; perhaps TRBD1 as D (6 bases). Trimming stripped 4 bases from V and 3 bases from J, with 12 bases between. The CDR3 covers 13 residues. The germline V gene encodes CDR1 DFQATT and CDR2 SNEGSKA (reference sequence). CDR3 residues: CSAIEGGDTEAFF. DNA for the CDR3: TGCAGTGCTATTGAGGGGGGGGACACTGAAGCTTTCTTT.

The genes are TRBV6-5 and TRBJ1-1, with a weak D call TRBD1 (6 bases). Per the germline V gene, CDR1 is MNHEY and CDR2 is SVGAGI. The CDR3 is 16 amino acids. Trimming cost V 4 bases and J 1 base, with 16 bases left between them. The CDR3 nucleotides read TGTGCCAGCAGTTCCTCGCGCCTAGGGGGGAACACTGAAGCTTTCTTT. It translates to CASSSSRLGGNTEAFF.

The genes are TRBV5-1 and TRBJ2-7; possible D gene TRBD1, 5 bases. This CDR3 has 13 amino acids. The V and J ends lost 2 bases and 4 bases respectively, with 10 bases between them. Per germline, CDR1 SGHRS and CDR2 YFSETQ. CDR3 nucleotides: TGCGCCAGCAGCTTACCGACAGAGTACGAGCAGTACTTC. It yields the protein CASSLPTEYEQYF.

The V gene is TRBV11-3, the J gene TRBJ1-1; D uncertain. Trimming left V 1 base short and J 10 bases short, with 13 bases between. Germline V gene lookup returns CDR1 SGHNT and CDR2 YENEEA. CDR3 size: 13 residues. The CDR3 nucleotides read TGTGCCAGCAGCTTAGGCCAGGAGGGCAGAGCTTTCTTT. As protein: CASSLGQEGRAFF.

This chain joins TRBV24-1 and TRBJ2-4; 8 nucleotides match TRBD1. After removal of 2 bases from V and 6 bases from J, the junction contained 2 bases not matched to a gene. CDR3 length: 14 amino acids. From germline, CDR1 is KGHDR and CDR2 SFDVKD. The CDR3 DNA reads TGTGCCACCAGTGATTCCACAGGGGGAAACATTCAGTACTTC. Translated, it gives CATSDSTGGNIQYF.

The chain is built from TRBV9 and TRBJ1-6; 8 bases align to TRBD1. J gave up 15 bases and V 3 bases, and 5 bases lay outside the gene matches. The germline V gene has CDR1 SGDLS and CDR2 YYNGEE. CDR3 length: 12 residues. The CDR3 sequence is CASSADRADLHF. The CDR3 coding sequence is TGTGCCAGCAGCGCGGACAGGGCTGACCTCCACTTT. Using reference TRBV9 and TRBJ1-6 for the parts outside the CDR3, the full variable domain is DSGVTQTPKHLITATGQRVTLRCSPRSGDLSVYWYQQSLDQGLQFLIQYYNGEERAKGNILERFSAQQFPDLHSELNLSSLELGDSALYFCASSADRADLHFGNGTRLTVT.

J is TRBJ1-4 and V is TRBV5-5; the D gene is possibly TRBD1 (5 bases). In germline, CDR1 is SGHKS, CDR2 YYEKEE (reference sequence). The CDR3 is 13 residues long. V was cut by 9 bases and J by 3 bases, with 12 bases left in between. CDR3 in amino acids: CATSDMANEKLFF. CDR3 nucleotides: TGTGCCACCTCGGACATGGCTAATGAAAAACTGTTTTTT.

V and J are TRBV19 and TRBJ1-1; D uncertain. The CDR3 covers 14 residues. V was trimmed by 1 base and J by 3 bases, leaving 9 bases between them. Germline V gene lookup returns CDR1 LNHDA and CDR2 SQIVND (reference sequence). This CDR3 is CASSIGRSDTEAFF. CDR3 nucleotides: TGTGCCAGTAGTATAGGCAGGTCAGACACTGAAGCTTTCTTT.

This chain links TRBV30 with TRBJ1-5; tentative D call: TRBD1 (6 bases). V was clipped by 1 base and J by 5 bases, with 18 bases between them. Germline values: CDR1 GTSNPN, CDR2 SVGIG (reference sequence). The CDR3 spans 16 residues. The CDR3 loop reads CAWSEVIGTRHQPQHF. CDR3 bases: TGTGCCTGGAGTGAGGTAATCGGGACACGCCATCAGCCCCAGCATTTT.

This chain joins TRBV6-2 or TRBV6-3 and TRBJ2-6; TRBD2 agrees at 14 bases. This CDR3 has 16 amino acids. CDR1 and CDR2 from the germline V gene are MNHEY and SVGEGT. Trimming cost V 4 bases and J 12 bases; bases outside gene matches: 8. The CDR3 protein is CASSSRLAGGISVLTF. The CDR3 bases are TGTGCCAGCAGTTCGCGACTAGCGGGGGGGATCAGCGTCCTGACTTTC.

For this clone: The sample has other DNA sequences that encode this CDR3 too. The chain is built from TRBV19 and TRBJ1-1; possible D gene TRBD1, 5 bases. Germline V CDR1 and CDR2: LNHDA, SQIVND (reference sequence). This CDR3 spans 14 amino acids. Trimming pared 3 bases from V and 5 bases from J, leaving 13 bases between. CDR3 protein: CASSIGGWETEAFF. The CDR3 DNA sequence: TGTGCCAGTAGTATCGGGGGTTGGGAAACTGAAGCTTTCTTT.

The rearrangement links TRBV24-1 to TRBJ2-5, with 7 positions matching TRBD2. Trimming cost V 4 bases and J 0 bases; bases outside gene matches: 13. The germline V gene has CDR1 KGHDR and CDR2 SFDVKD. The CDR3 runs 18 residues. The CDR3 loop is CATSDPGGEGKYQETQYF. Written as DNA, the CDR3 is TGTGCCACCAGTGACCCCGGAGGGGAGGGAAAGTACCAAGAGACCCAGTACTTC.